The source of this TCR beta chain is a study of cytotoxic CD8 clonotypes in ibrutinib-treated CLL (TCRdb year 2021). At the level of the whole study: The cohort had about a dozen relapsed/refractory and 15 treatment-naive patients; 17 were IGHV unmutated. Samples at response were collected after a median of about 12 months of treatment, with a range of about 6 to 40 months. Partial responses were observed in 24 patients and complete responses in 2; after a median follow-up of around 68 months, remission was maintained in 15 or so patients and progression was observed in approximately 12. Cryopreserved peripheral blood mononuclear cells were obtained before treatment, at response, and at either sustained remission or disease progression. Of the 85 to 95 participants in the trial, 25 to 30 had longitudinal samples available. Every sample from remission and from progressive disease was obtained while the patients were still on ibrutinib. On average, each sample had hundreds of thousands of productive templates and 100,000 or so productive rearrangements. The paper as a whole reports these results and caveats: Baseline clonality exceeded that of age-matched healthy donors and correlated strongly with circulating CD8+ T-cell counts. Public clonotypes were rare and either contracted or stayed stable during treatment, and the rise in clonality at ibrutinib response reflected the expansion of private clonotypes. An increase in clonality was observed at ibrutinib response, with clonality remaining stable during sustained remission and falling back toward baseline at progression. Sampling times were not matched between patients in sustained remission and patients whose disease was progressing, and lymph node repertoires were not examined.

This sample's time point label indicates: approximately eleven months on ibrutinib. For TCR beta library preparation, 1.5 to 2 micrograms of genomic DNA were extracted from the cryopreserved PBMCs. Longitudinal blood samples from CLL patients receiving ibrutinib monotherapy were subjected to high-throughput TCR beta sequencing. The patients were enrolled in a single-center, open-label phase 2 trial of ibrutinib monotherapy. The CDR1 and CDR2 encoded by the germline V gene (reference sequence) are MNHEY and SMNVEV. Deletion took 2 bases off V and 4 bases off J, with a span of 6 bases between the germline ends. The CDR3 starts with the cysteine, ends with the phenylalanine, and has 13 residues. Solely the CDR3 DNA is kept, with 39 bases framed from the first base. About this clone: Its antigen is not yet known. No base qualities exist here, and no much larger clone lies one base off it.

On a MiSeq, deep resolution sequencing aimed for a depth between 1 in 1 million and 1 in 200,000 T cells, with each clonotype covered approximately 9.8x on average. The immunoSEQ hsTCRB Kit was used to generate the TCR beta libraries. As for the original processing: Data were analyzed with ImmunoSEQ Data Assistant and ImmunoSEQ Analyzer, with V, D and J genes assigned per IMGT definitions. Clonality, with values ranging from 0 to 1, was calculated as one minus the normalized Shannon entropy of productive rearrangement frequencies. Public clonotype analysis was restricted to overrepresented clonotypes comprising at least 0.05% of each patient's repertoire. About a dozen age-matched healthy donor repertoires from immuneACCESS served as clonality controls. What TCRdb holds here is the immuneACCESS table cut down to in-frame rearrangements. Part of the clones is not present; checked against another copy, under half of the missing clones reflect an unresolved V gene, and the others are unexplained. The DNA was the basis for D and trimming; V, J and clone size are from that table. This sample lists more than 110,000 clones; approximately 90% were detected once. The ten largest clonotypes hold about a tenth of the sample.

The specimen comprised PBMCs, sampled after 12 months of ibrutinib treatment. The rearranged segments are TRBV27 and TRBJ1-5; a confident D gene designation cannot be given. This sequence was found in a human donor with chronic lymphocytic leukemia. CDR3 loop: CASSLSGNQPQHF. The nucleotides are TGTGCCAGCAGTTTAAGTGGGAATCAGCCCCAGCATTTT.